The 21 T cell receptor beta chains below all came from one sample that was sequenced in a study of T cells after posttransplantation cyclophosphamide. Measured with immunoSEQ multiplex PCR; TCRdb has only the in-frame clones, and not every one. The table has about 4,400 clones, about two thirds seen once. Cyclophosphamide on days +3 and +4 followed busulfan-fludarabine conditioning and a marrow graft. This specimen was PBMCs, taken 362 days after allogeneic stem cell transplant with posttransplant cyclophosphamide. These TCRs come from a male patient in his sixties or seventies who received an allogeneic stem cell transplant from an unrelated donor, was CMV-positive, and had acute GVHD only. Some T cells could come from the graft donor.

In DNA form, the CDR3 reads TGTGCCTGGAGTGCCGACGGGAACTACGAGCAGTACTTC. Amino acids: CAWSADGNYEQYF. The chain is built from TRBV30 and TRBJ2-7; D may be TRBD2 (5 bases). CDR1 and CDR2 (germline): GTSNPN, SVGIG (reference sequence). Trimming stripped 1 base from V and 3 bases from J, with 10 bases between. CDR3 length: 13 residues.

This chain links TRBV12-5 with TRBJ2-5, with D possibly TRBD2 on 6 matching bases. V lost 0 bases, J lost 2 bases, and 28 bases lay in between. This CDR3 region has 21 residues. Germline CDR1 LGHNT, CDR2 FRNRAP. The CDR3 sequence: CASGLVSRGGNVYRAQETQYF. DNA for the CDR3: TGTGCTAGTGGTTTGGTATCTCGGGGAGGAAATGTCTATAGGGCACAAGAGACCCAGTACTTC.

The chain is built from TRBV19 and TRBJ1-1; 7 bases align to TRBD1. In germline, CDR1 is LNHDA, CDR2 SQIVND (reference sequence). V gave up 6 bases and J gave up 7 bases; unmatched junction bases: 11. CDR3 length: 14 amino acids. The CDR3 bases are TGTGCCAGTAGAGTGTACCGGGACAGTATTGAAGCTTTCTTT. Translated, it gives CASRVYRDSIEAFF.

The rearrangement links TRBV7-2 to TRBJ2-7; 10 bases fit TRBD1. CDR3 size: 17 residues. With 0 bases clipped from V and 3 bases from J, the junction kept 8 bases outside the gene matches. Germline assignment: CDR1 SGHTA and CDR2 FQGNSA. CDR3 sequence reads: CASSLAPPRTGGYEQYF. In DNA, the CDR3 is TGTGCCAGCAGCTTAGCCCCGCCGAGGACAGGGGGCTACGAGCAGTACTTC.

This chain links TRBV11-2 with TRBJ2-7; no definite D call. The germline V and J ends were trimmed by 11 bases and 2 bases, with 16 bases remaining between them. The CDR3 loop spans 13 amino acids. Germline V gene lookup returns CDR1 SGHAT and CDR2 FQNNGV. CDR3: CAGLGSPPYEQYF. CDR3 nucleotides: TGTGCCGGTCTAGGAAGTCCTCCCTACGAGCAGTACTTC.

V gene TRBV29-1 combines with J gene TRBJ2-7; 12 nucleotides agree with TRBD2. The CDR3 totals 12 residues. J gave up 6 bases and V 5 bases, and 2 bases lay outside the gene matches. Germline V CDR1 and CDR2: SQVTM, ANQGSEA. The CDR3 DNA reads TGCAGCGTTCTAGCGGGGGGGCGCGAGCAGTACTTC. This translates into CSVLAGGREQYF.

CDR3 loop: CASSLRGRGGRPDEQYF. CDR3 coding DNA: TGTGCCAGCAGCTTGCGGGGGCGGGGCGGGAGGCCTGACGAGCAGTACTTC. The chain has TRBV5-6 and TRBJ2-7; the match to TRBD2 covers 8 bases. CDR1 and CDR2 (germline): SGHDT, YYEEEE. The CDR3 has 17 amino acids. Trimming at V came to 1 base and at J to 5 bases, leaving 14 bases not matched to a gene.

The rearrangement uses TRBV30 and TRBJ1-3; D remains ambiguous. This CDR3 comprises 16 residues. V lost 4 bases, J lost 4 bases, and 20 bases lay in between. CDR1 is GTSNPN and CDR2 is SVGIG in the germline V gene (reference sequence). In DNA form, the CDR3 reads TGTGCCTGGATTCACCCTAGGCCTCTAAGGGGAAACACCATATATTTT. It encodes CAWIHPRPLRGNTIYF.

The chain is built from TRBV5-4 and TRBJ2-1, with TRBD2 matching over 14 bases. From germline, CDR1 is SGHNT and CDR2 YYREEE (reference sequence). V gave up 1 base and J gave up 8 bases; unmatched junction bases: 8. The CDR3 loop spans 17 amino acids. CDR3 region: CASSLYRLAGGFYEQFF. CDR3 sequence (DNA): TGTGCCAGCAGCTTGTACAGACTAGCGGGGGGGTTCTATGAGCAGTTCTTC.

The gene calls are TRBV7-9 and TRBJ2-3, with TRBD1 matching 10 bases. The CDR3 loop spans 15 amino acids. Germline CDR1 is SEHNR and CDR2 is FQNEAQ (reference sequence). Trimming cost V 1 base and J 9 bases; bases outside gene matches: 7. CDR3 DNA: TGTGCCAGCAGCTTAGATGGGACAGGGGCTAACACGCAGTATTTT. Translating it yields CASSLDGTGANTQYF.

V and J are TRBV19 and TRBJ1-1; D unresolved. The CDR3 has 14 residues. Deletions cut 4 bases from V and 0 bases from J, with 9 bases between. Germline CDR1 LNHDA, CDR2 SQIVND (reference sequence). The CDR3 DNA reads TGTGCCAGTAGTACCCCACTCATGAACACTGAAGCTTTCTTT. As protein: CASSTPLMNTEAFF.

The J gene is TRBJ2-1, the V gene TRBV19; 11 nucleotides line up with TRBD1. V was pared by 5 bases and J by 7 bases, with 4 bases of the junction left unmatched. CDR1 and CDR2 from the germline V gene are LNHDA and SQIVND (reference sequence). The CDR3 sequence is 14 residues long. The CDR3 protein is CASSEDRGRNEQFF. The CDR3 nucleotides are TGTGCCAGTAGTGAGGACAGGGGGCGGAATGAGCAGTTCTTC. Looking up the rest from reference TRBV19 and TRBJ2-1 gives the full variable domain: DGGITQSPKYLFRKEGQNVTLSCEQNLNHDAMYWYRQDPGQGLRLIYYSQIVNDFQKGDIAEGYSVSREKKESFPLTVTSAQKNPTAFYLCASSEDRGRNEQFFGPGTRLTVL.

The chain is built from TRBV27 and TRBJ2-5; 8 bases fit TRBD1. Per the germline V gene, CDR1 is MNHEY and CDR2 is SMNVEV (reference sequence). With V trimmed by 5 bases and J by 3 bases, 11 bases remained unmatched. The CDR3 contains 16 residues. In DNA form, the CDR3 reads TGTGCCAGCAGTCGAGGGTGGACAGGGAGTGAAGAGACCCAGTACTTC. Protein: CASSRGWTGSEETQYF.

The rearrangement uses TRBV2 and TRBJ2-6; no firm D call. The CDR3 contains 16 residues. The germline CDR1 and CDR2 sequences are SNHLY and FYNNEI. The ends were cut back, 6 bases at V and 1 base at J, with 13 bases in the middle. The CDR3 coding sequence is TGTGCCAGCAGACACCGACAAACTTCTGGGGCCAACGTCCTGACTTTC. It specifies CASRHRQTSGANVLTF.

The CDR3 region is CASRSARSGNTIYF. The CDR3 DNA follows: TGTGCCAGCAGGAGCGCTCGCTCTGGAAACACCATATATTTT. The chain couples TRBV28 to TRBJ1-3; D is uncertain. From germline, CDR1 is MDHEN and CDR2 SYDVKM. CDR3 size: 14 residues. Trimming left V 6 bases short and J 0 bases short, with 9 bases between. Filled out from reference TRBV28 and TRBJ1-3, the complete variable domain reads DVKVTQSSRYLVKRTGEKVFLECVQDMDHENMFWYRQDPGLGLRLIYFSYDVKMKEKGDIPEGYSVSREKKERFSLILESASTNQTSMYLCASRSARSGNTIYFGEGSWLTVV.

This chain's CDR3 is CASSRDRAWEKGNEQFF. The CDR3 bases are TGTGCCAGCAGCCGGGACAGGGCGTGGGAGAAAGGCAATGAGCAGTTCTTC. The chain recombines TRBV7-9 with TRBJ2-1; TRBD1 matches 9 bases. Germline trimming cut 5 bases from V and 6 bases from J; bases unmatched to any gene: 14. The CDR3 is made up of 17 amino acids. Germline CDR1 is SEHNR and CDR2 is FQNEAQ (reference sequence).

This clone has a single count. The V gene is TRBV19, the J gene TRBJ1-6; 7 bases are shared with TRBD1. Trimming removed 3 bases from V and 7 bases from J; junction bases left unmatched: 6. The germline V gene encodes CDR1 LNHDA and CDR2 SQIVND (reference sequence). The CDR3 totals 15 residues. Written as DNA, the CDR3 is TGTGCCAGTAGTATTAAGGGGACAGCGAATTCACCCCTCCACTTT. This translates into CASSIKGTANSPLHF.

V usage is TRBV6-5 and J usage is TRBJ2-7; 7 nucleotides match TRBD1. This CDR3 has 16 residues. The V gene end was trimmed by 2 bases and the J gene end by 7 bases; junction bases not matched to a gene: 14. CDR1 is MNHEY and CDR2 is SVGAGI in the germline V gene. DNA for the CDR3: TGTGCCAGCAGTTACCCAACACAGGGGTATTTTGTTGAGCAGTACTTC. It translates to CASSYPTQGYFVEQYF.

This clone has a single count. The genes are TRBV28 and TRBJ1-2, with D possibly matching TRBD1 (5 bases). The CDR3 loop spans 17 amino acids. The germline V gene encodes CDR1 MDHEN and CDR2 SYDVKM. The V end lost 6 bases, the J end lost 6 bases, and 26 bases lay between the germline ends. The CDR3 DNA follows: TGTGCCAGCAGATCCCTGATGACCGGGTGGGGGAGGGATGGCTACACCTTC. Its protein is CASRSLMTGWGRDGYTF.

The V and J genes are TRBV14 and TRBJ2-1, with 14 bases matching TRBD2. The junction had 5 bases not matched to a gene; V was cut back by 2 bases and J by 8 bases. The CDR3 is 16 amino acids. CDR1 is SGHDN, CDR2 FVKESK, per germline. The CDR3 DNA sequence: TGTGCCAGCAGCCAATCGACTAGCGGGAGGGAGGATGAGCAGTTCTTC. Its protein is CASSQSTSGREDEQFF. The full variable domain, with the rest looked up from reference TRBV14 and TRBJ2-1, is EAGVTQFPSHSVIEKGQTVTLRCDPISGHDNLYWYRRVMGKEIKFLLHFVKESKQDESGMPNNRFLAERTGGTYSTLKVQPAELEDSGVYFCASSQSTSGREDEQFFGPGTRLTVL.

The CDR3 loop is CASSQIGQGFGEAFF. In DNA form, the CDR3 reads TGTGCCAGCAGTCAGATCGGACAGGGGTTTGGTGAAGCTTTCTTT. This rearrangement joins TRBV5-8 to TRBJ1-1; 9 nucleotides align to TRBD1. The junction had 12 bases not matched to a gene; V was cut back by 5 bases and J by 7 bases. Germline CDR1 reads SGHTS; CDR2 reads YDEGEE. The CDR3 extends over 15 amino acids.